This T cell receptor beta chain comes out of a study of cytomegalovirus exposure and HLA in healthy donors. The PCR made use of 60 Vbeta and 13 Jbeta primers. Clones were sequenced by immunoSEQ multiplex PCR, and TCRdb holds only the in-frame ones, with some missing. There are around 120,000 clones in the sample; around 10% occur only once, and about 3% lies in the top ten. The V end lost 5 bases, the J end lost 3 bases, and 14 bases lay between the germline ends. The CDR3 covers 16 residues. Germline V gene lookup returns CDR1 SGHTA and CDR2 FQGNSA. The sequencing input was PBMCs. The origin of this receptor is a man in his thirties or forties in good health and CMV-seronegative. V is TRBV7-2 and J is TRBJ2-6, with TRBD2 as a possible D gene (6 bases). The CDR3 DNA reads TGTGCCAGCAGCCCGAGCGGAGGGAATGGGGCCAACGTCCTGACTTTC. Residues: CASSPSGGNGANVLTF.